These T cell receptor beta chains were read from a single sample in a study of regulatory T cells in long-lasting Graves disease. TCRdb called the multiplex PCR reads again in MiXCR, with one record for every CDR3 protein. In the table there are about 440,000 distinct CDR3 sequences, more than 13% of which are singletons. In addition, the sample was reused for a study of T cells in Graves' hyperthyroidism and ophthalmopathy.

This sample comprised peripheral blood mononuclear cells (PBMCs), obtained at new diagnosis, from a patient treated with antithyroid drugs. Receptors originate from a woman between 25 and 40 years old with Graves disease. Each CDR3 is given with its conserved first and last residue. The D gene is left open where the match is weak. Clone sizes are given selectively: once, few, many, or a class where the clone is expanded.

J gene,clone size,V gene,D gene,CDR3 length,CDR3 protein,CDR3 DNA
TRBJ2-3,.,TRBV6-2/TRBV6-3,TRBD2,14,CASSYASGRDTQYF,TGTGCCAGCAGTTACGCTAGCGGGAGGGATACGCAGTATTTT
TRBJ2-5,many,TRBV5-1,TRBD1,15,CTSSFGQGKGETQYF,TGCACCAGCAGCTTCGGACAGGGGAAAGGGGAGACCCAGTACTTC
TRBJ2-7,.,TRBV20-1,TRBD2,16,CSARTLAGRGPYEQYF,TGCAGTGCTAGGACACTAGCGGGCCGGGGGCCCTACGAGCAGTACTTC
TRBJ2-5,many,TRBV18,TRBD2,15,CASSHGTSGQETQYF,TGTGCCAGCTCACACGGGACTAGCGGACAAGAGACCCAGTACTTC
TRBJ1-6,many,TRBV6-1,.,15,CASSEVTAGISPLHF,TGTGCCAGCAGTGAAGTTACAGCGGGGATATCACCCCTCCACTTT
TRBJ2-1,many,TRBV18,TRBD2,15,CASSPSSGTYNEQFF,TGTGCCAGCTCACCTTCTAGCGGGACCTACAATGAGCAGTTCTTC
TRBJ1-1,many,TRBV10-3,.,14,CAIGTRAEGTEAFF,TGTGCCATCGGTACTAGGGCAGAGGGCACTGAAGCTTTCTTT
TRBJ2-7,few,TRBV30,TRBD1,17,CAWSSIGRDRGKHEQYF,TGTGCCTGGAGTTCCATTGGCCGGGACAGGGGGAAGCACGAGCAGTACTTC
TRBJ2-1,many,TRBV3-1,.,15,CASSQGGESYNEQFF,TGTGCCAGCAGCCAGGGCGGGGAATCCTACAATGAGCAGTTCTTC
TRBJ2-2,few,TRBV7-3,.,14,CASSRGLHTGELFF,TGTGCCAGCAGCCGGGGACTTCACACCGGGGAGCTGTTTTTT
TRBJ1-5,many,TRBV5-1,.,15,CASSLGRGRNQPQHF,TGCGCCAGCAGCTTGGGCAGGGGAAGGAATCAGCCCCAGCATTTT
TRBJ2-2,few,TRBV12-3/TRBV12-4,.,16,CASTRNLGLNTGELFF,TGTGCCAGCACCCGTAACTTAGGACTTAACACCGGGGAGCTGTTTTTT
TRBJ2-7,many,TRBV18,.,15,CASSPGRPLSYEQYF,TGTGCCAGCTCACCGGGGCGGCCCCTATCCTACGAGCAGTACTTC
TRBJ2-7,many,TRBV20-1,TRBD1,14,CSLRPGQGAYEQYF,TGCAGCCTGCGACCGGGACAGGGGGCCTACGAGCAGTACTTC
TRBJ1-1,many,TRBV12-3/TRBV12-4,.,11,CASSGRFGAFF,TGTGCCAGCAGCGGGCGATTTGGGGCTTTCTTT
TRBJ2-7,few,TRBV5-1,.,15,CASSFGGSGTYEQYF,TGCGCCAGCAGCTTTGGAGGGAGCGGCACCTACGAGCAGTACTTC
TRBJ2-1,many,TRBV6-5,.,17,CASSYSGYGSTYNEQFF,TGTGCCAGCAGTTACTCCGGATATGGGTCAACGTATAATGAGCAGTTCTTC
TRBJ2-5,many,TRBV6-1,TRBD2,14,CASIPGEGAETQYF,TGTGCCAGCATCCCGGGGGAGGGCGCAGAGACCCAGTACTTC